These 30 T cell receptor beta chains were all obtained from the same sample, sequenced in a study of response to subunit inactivated influenza vaccine. From the RT-PCR reads, TCRdb called clonotypes with MiXCR, one entry per CDR3 protein. In the table there are around 250,000 distinct CDR3 sequences, about 12% of which are singletons. The sample was non-naive T cells sorted from PBMCs, taken around 15 days before vaccination. These TCRs come from a man aged 50 to 59 who received an inactivated influenza vaccine.

This clonotype has ten or more counts. The chain carries TRBV15 and TRBJ1-5, with a weak D call TRBD1 (5 bases). V was cut by 5 bases and J by 6 bases, with 14 bases left in between. The CDR3 runs to 14 residues. From germline, CDR1 is LNHNV and CDR2 YYDKDF (reference sequence). CDR3 DNA sequence: TGTGCCACCAGCGTTGTCCGGGGCGGTCAGCCCCAGCATTTT. This gives the protein CATSVVRGGQPQHF.

This clonotype appeared a few times. The gene calls are TRBV7-2 and TRBJ1-6, with D tentatively TRBD1 (5 bases). The CDR3 runs to 15 residues. In germline, CDR1 is SGHTA, CDR2 FQGNSA. Between the trimmed V and J ends, which lost 3 bases and 7 bases, there was a span of 13 bases. The CDR3 sequence: CASSLVGRANSPLHF. DNA for the CDR3: TGTGCCAGCAGCTTGGTGGGCAGGGCGAATTCACCCCTCCACTTT. Using reference TRBV7-2 and TRBJ1-6 for the parts outside the CDR3, the full variable domain is GAGVSQSPSNKVTEKGKDVELRCDPISGHTALYWYRQSLGQGLEFLIYFQGNSAPDKSGLPSDRFSAERTGGSVSTLTIQRTQQEDSAVYLCASSLVGRANSPLHFGNGTRLTVT.

In this sample, this clonotype turned up a few times. The genes are TRBV5-1 and TRBJ2-3; D not resolved. Germline-derived CDR1 and CDR2 are SGHRS and YFSETQ. V was pared by 1 base and J by 0 bases, with 9 bases between. The CDR3 is made up of 15 amino acids. The CDR3: CASSLTTASTDTQYF. The CDR3 region has the DNA TGCGCCAGCAGCTTGACTACTGCTAGCACAGATACGCAGTATTTT. The full variable domain, with the rest looked up from reference TRBV5-1 and TRBJ2-3, is KAGVTQTPRYLIKTRGQQVTLSCSPISGHRSVSWYQQTPGQGLQFLFEYFSETQRNKGNFPGRFSGRQFSNSRSEMNVSTLELGDSALYLCASSLTTASTDTQYFGPGTRLTVL.

The genes are TRBV20-1 and TRBJ1-1; D not resolved. V was shortened by 0 bases and J by 4 bases, with 6 bases between the two germline ends. The CDR3 has 12 residues. Germline loops: CDR1 DFQATT, CDR2 SNEGSKA (reference sequence). The CDR3 DNA is TGCAGTGCTAGAGAGCAGCCCACTGAAGCTTTCTTT. Residues: CSAREQPTEAFF.

There are a few counts of this clonotype. CDR3 in DNA: TGCAGTGCTGGCAAAGGAGGGACTTCACAAGAGACCCAGTACTTC. Protein: CSAGKGGTSQETQYF. The chain combines TRBV20-1 with TRBJ2-5, with a tentative D call TRBD2 (6 bases). This CDR3 has 15 residues. Trimming cost V 5 bases and J 2 bases, with 18 bases left between them. In germline, CDR1 is DFQATT, CDR2 SNEGSKA (reference sequence).

The sample holds a few counts of this clonotype. This sequence joins TRBV7-9 and TRBJ1-5; D is uncertain. Germline CDR1 and CDR2: SEHNR and FQNEAQ (reference sequence). The CDR3 covers 12 residues. V gave up 1 base and J gave up 3 bases, with 1 base separating them. This CDR3 is CASSLDNQPQHF. In DNA form, the CDR3 reads TGTGCCAGCAGCTTAGACAATCAGCCCCAGCATTTT. Based on the CDR3 plus reference TRBV7-9 and TRBJ1-5, the full variable domain is DTGVSQNPRHKITKRGQNVTFRCDPISEHNRLYWYRQTLGQGPEFLTYFQNEAQLEKSRLLSDRFSAERPKGSFSTLEIQRTEQGDSAMYLCASSLDNQPQHFGDGTRLSIL.

The V and J genes are TRBV18 and TRBJ2-1, with unresolved D. This CDR3 is built from 13 residues. V shed 2 bases and J shed 8 bases, with 10 bases lying between them. The germline gives CDR1 KGHSH, CDR2 LQKENI. CDR3 sequence: CASSPVTPYEQFF. DNA for the CDR3: TGTGCCAGCTCACCAGTCACTCCCTATGAGCAGTTCTTC.

This clonotype was seen many times. J is TRBJ1-6 and V is TRBV5-1; D call uncertain. This CDR3 spans 13 amino acids. V lost 0 bases to trimming and J lost 7 bases, with 5 bases between them. Germline CDR1 and CDR2: SGHRS and YFSETQ. In DNA, the CDR3 is TGCGCCAGCAGCTTGGACCCAAATTCACCCCTCCACTTT. This sequence encodes CASSLDPNSPLHF.

This clonotype occurred many times. The rearrangement links TRBV29-1 to TRBJ2-5, with 7 bases fitting TRBD2. Germline V lookup: CDR1 SQVTM, CDR2 ANQGSEA. The J segment lost 14 bases and the V segment lost 3 bases, leaving 6 bases of the junction unmatched. The CDR3 sequence is 10 residues long. CDR3 region: CSVDKGGSYF. CDR3 bases: TGCAGCGTTGACAAGGGAGGGAGTTACTTC.

This clonotype was detected many times. The rearrangement uses TRBV7-2 and TRBJ2-1, with TRBD2 matching over 9 bases. The CDR3 consists of 16 residues. Germline values: CDR1 SGHTA, CDR2 FQGNSA. The trim removed 2 bases at V and 8 bases at J, leaving 10 bases unmatched. The CDR3 bases are TGTGCCAGCAGCTTACTGGACAGCGGGGGGAGGTATGAGCAGTTCTTC. It specifies CASSLLDSGGRYEQFF.

The chain carries TRBV5-5 and TRBJ2-3; TRBD2 matches at 9 bases. Germline CDR1 reads SGHKS; CDR2 reads YYEKEE (reference sequence). V was pared by 1 base and J by 2 bases, with 5 bases of the junction left unmatched. The CDR3 has 16 residues. In nucleotides, the CDR3 is TGTGCCAGCAGCTTGTTCCTAGCGGGACCCACAGATACGCAGTATTTT. It yields the protein CASSLFLAGPTDTQYF.

The genes are TRBV2 and TRBJ2-1; D might be TRBD2 (6 bases). CDR3 length: 12 amino acids. Germline lookup yields CDR1 SNHLY and CDR2 FYNNEI. Trimming stripped 4 bases from V and 7 bases from J, with 8 bases between. The CDR3 region is CASSGGGNEQFF. The DNA for the CDR3 is TGTGCCAGCAGTGGGGGAGGAAATGAGCAGTTCTTC.

This clonotype was seen at least ten times. The chain has TRBV20-1 and TRBJ2-1, with D unresolved. The CDR3 is made up of 10 amino acids. The V gene lost 5 bases and the J gene lost 14 bases, with 13 bases spanning the gap. Per germline, CDR1 DFQATT and CDR2 SNEGSKA (reference sequence). The CDR3 here is CSAQDQREFF. DNA of the CDR3: TGCAGTGCTCAAGACCAACGGGAGTTCTTC.

This clonotype turned up a few times. The chain couples TRBV30 to TRBJ2-1, with D unclear. The CDR3 sequence is 14 residues long. Looked up from germline, CDR1 is GTSNPN and CDR2 is SVGIG (reference sequence). The V and J ends lost 3 bases and 0 bases respectively, with 9 bases between them. DNA for the CDR3: TGTGCCTGGAGACAGATGCGCTCCTACAATGAGCAGTTCTTC. As protein: CAWRQMRSYNEQFF.

This clonotype turned up a few times. The CDR3: CASSDVNNEQFF. The CDR3 DNA sequence: TGTGCCAGCAGTGATGTGAACAATGAGCAGTTCTTC. The chain couples TRBV2 to TRBJ2-1; D ambiguous. V lost 3 bases and J lost 5, with 5 bases in between. The CDR3 is 12 residues long. Germline CDR1 and CDR2: SNHLY and FYNNEI.

This clonotype appeared a few times. This chain connects TRBV11-2 to TRBJ2-3; unclear D gene. With 3 bases removed from V and 0 bases from J, the gap between germline ends came to 25 bases. This CDR3 has 20 amino acids. Germline CDR1 SGHAT, CDR2 FQNNGV. CDR3 nucleotides: TGTGCCAGCAGCTTTCGCAACTATAGCCGGGCCACCACTAGCACAGATACGCAGTATTTT. It translates to CASSFRNYSRATTSTDTQYF.

The V gene is TRBV5-6, the J gene TRBJ2-6; no clear D gene. The V and J ends lost 0 bases and 0 bases respectively, with 7 bases between them. This CDR3 contains 16 residues. Germline CDR1 is SGHDT and CDR2 is YYEEEE. The CDR3 DNA is TGTGCCAGCAGCTTGGCCTCTGCCTCTGGGGCCAACGTCCTGACTTTC. Its translation: CASSLASASGANVLTF.

This clonotype has only a few counts. This chain connects TRBV12-3 or TRBV12-4 to TRBJ2-4; D perhaps matches TRBD1 (5 bases). Trimming took off 3 bases at V and 5 bases at J, with 8 bases between the two ends. This CDR3 spans 13 amino acids. The CDR3 nucleotides read TGTGCCAGCAGTTTCCTACAGGAAAACATTCAGTACTTC. Encoded protein: CASSFLQENIQYF.

Of note for this clonotype: Since a much larger clone is just one base distant, this may be a read error. V usage is TRBV20-1 and J usage is TRBJ2-5; no firm D call. The CDR3 runs to 10 residues. V was pared by 3 bases and J by 4 bases, with 3 bases between. Germline V gene sequence: CDR1 DFQATT, CDR2 SNEGSKA (reference sequence). DNA of the CDR3: TGCAGTGCTAGTATAGAGACCCAGTACTTC. It specifies CSASIETQYF.

This clonotype has just a few counts. The rearrangement links TRBV10-2 to TRBJ2-5, with D perhaps assigned TRBD1 or TRBD2 (5 bases each). The CDR3 is 13 residues long. Germline values: CDR1 WSHSY, CDR2 SAAADI. Trimming took 3 bases from V and 5 from J, leaving 10 bases between them. CDR3 DNA sequence: TGCGCCAGCAGTGATTGGGGGAAGGAGACCCAGTACTTC. Translating it yields CASSDWGKETQYF.

This clonotype showed up just a few times. This sequence joins TRBV20-1 and TRBJ2-7, with D tentatively TRBD1 (6 bases). The length of the CDR3 is 14 residues. CDR1 and CDR2 from the germline V gene are DFQATT and SNEGSKA (reference sequence). V was clipped by 1 base and J by 3 bases, with 13 bases between them. CDR3 sequence (DNA): TGCAGTGCTAGAGCCCCGGACAGTTTCTACGAGCAGTACTTC. Amino acids: CSARAPDSFYEQYF.

In its sample, this clonotype was seen a few times. The chain joins TRBV5-1 to TRBJ2-7; 10 nucleotides agree with TRBD1. CDR3 size: 16 residues. With V trimmed by 5 bases and J by 6 bases, 14 bases remained unmatched. Germline CDR1 SGHRS, CDR2 YFSETQ. The DNA of the CDR3 is TGCGCCAGCAGACCCGGGACAGGGGACCTCCTGTCCGAGCAGTACTTC. Amino acids: CASRPGTGDLLSEQYF.

A few counts support this clonotype. The V call is TRBV11-1, the J call TRBJ2-1, with a possible D match to TRBD1 (7 bases). CDR1 is SGHAT and CDR2 is FQDESV in the germline V gene (reference sequence). CDR3 size: 11 residues. With 5 bases removed from V and 14 bases from J, the gap between germline ends came to 13 bases. In DNA, the CDR3 is TGTGCCAGCAGCCACACAGGGGAGGAGTTCTTC. Translating it yields CASSHTGEEFF.

In its sample, this clonotype was seen a few times. The CDR3 DNA reads as TGTGCCAGCAGTTCCCTAGCGGGCCACAATGAGCAGTTCTTC. Translated, it gives CASSSLAGHNEQFF. The chain carries TRBV27 and TRBJ2-1, with TRBD2 matching 8 bases. CDR3 size: 14 residues. J lost 5 bases, V lost 4 bases, and 4 bases had no gene match. The germline gives CDR1 MNHEY, CDR2 SMNVEV (reference sequence).

This clonotype was counted a few times. The chain couples TRBV11-2 to TRBJ2-7, with a weak D call TRBD2 (6 bases). Trimming removed 5 bases at V and 3 bases at J, with 11 bases between. The CDR3 runs to 13 residues. CDR1 SGHAT and CDR2 FQNNGV come from the germline V gene. CDR3 amino acids: CASSRGFNYEQYF. The CDR3 coding sequence is TGTGCCAGCAGCCGGGGGTTTAACTACGAGCAGTACTTC.

The chain has TRBV30 and TRBJ2-2; D is ambiguous. V was cut by 0 bases and J by 3 bases, with 8 bases left in between. Germline V gives CDR1 GTSNPN, CDR2 SVGIG (reference sequence). The CDR3 sequence is 14 residues long. CDR3 sequence: CAWSVGAYTGELFF. The CDR3 DNA reads TGTGCCTGGAGTGTCGGAGCGTACACCGGGGAGCTGTTTTTT.

There are a few counts of this clonotype. The chain recombines TRBV5-1 with TRBJ2-7; 7 nucleotides match TRBD1. The trim removed 2 bases at V and 3 bases at J, leaving 11 bases unmatched. The CDR3 runs to 16 residues. Germline values: CDR1 SGHRS, CDR2 YFSETQ. CDR3 in DNA: TGCGCCAGCAGCTTTGGCCTGAGGGACAGTCACTACGAGCAGTACTTC. It encodes CASSFGLRDSHYEQYF.

The V gene is TRBV5-5, the J gene TRBJ1-1; D is undetermined. This CDR3 comprises 12 residues. From germline, CDR1 is SGHKS and CDR2 YYEKEE (reference sequence). With 0 bases removed from V and 10 bases from J, the gap between germline ends came to 10 bases. The CDR3 bases are TGTGCCAGCAGCTTGGACCAGGTTATAGCTTTCTTT. It codes for CASSLDQVIAFF.

This clonotype has ten or more counts. The rearrangement joins TRBV3-1 to TRBJ2-3; tentatively, D is TRBD2 (7 bases). CDR3 length: 14 residues. Germline CDR1 reads LGHDT; CDR2 reads YNNKEL (reference sequence). V was cut by 7 bases and J by 3 bases, with 14 bases left in between. The CDR3 coding sequence is TGTGCCAGCACCCCGGGGGGCGGTACAGATACGCAGTATTTT. Amino acid sequence: CASTPGGGTDTQYF.

The sample holds a few counts of this clonotype. The chain couples TRBV7-2 to TRBJ1-5; D unresolved. The CDR3 sequence is 15 residues long. Germline V gene sequence: CDR1 SGHTA, CDR2 FQGNSA. Trimming stripped 1 base from V and 2 bases from J, with 9 bases between. CDR3 region: CASSLDRGGNQPQHF. The DNA for the CDR3 is TGTGCCAGCAGCTTAGATCGAGGAGGCAATCAGCCCCAGCATTTT.